This T cell receptor (beta chain) was observed in a study of breast tumors, draining lymph nodes, adjacent tissues. General study points: Tumors had less TCR diversity than lymph nodes, more than nontumor tissue. Tumor and nontumor repertoires were significantly more similar in luminal-like than in basal-like breast cancer. Findings are consistent with lymph node origin and intratumoral expansion of most tumor T cells. That most tumor T cells come from lymph nodes remained unproven.

CDR3 length: 13 amino acids. J gave up 7 bases and V 6 bases, and 8 bases lay outside the gene matches. TCRdb re-derived calls from the multiplex PCR reads in MiXCR, one entry per CDR3 protein. The sample holds more than 14,000 distinct CDR3 sequences, around 47% seen once. Concerning this clonotype: As yet, its antigen is unknown.

The chain uses TRBV12-3 or TRBV12-4 and TRBJ2-7; 8 bases agree with TRBD2. The receptor's source is a female donor with breast cancer. Some clones in this sample may be carry-over from other donors' samples. Sequenced material: tumor-adjacent breast tissue. The CDR3 loop is CASSLPAGGEQYF. CDR3 nucleotides: TGTGCCAGCAGCTTGCCCGCGGGGGGAGAGCAGTACTTC.